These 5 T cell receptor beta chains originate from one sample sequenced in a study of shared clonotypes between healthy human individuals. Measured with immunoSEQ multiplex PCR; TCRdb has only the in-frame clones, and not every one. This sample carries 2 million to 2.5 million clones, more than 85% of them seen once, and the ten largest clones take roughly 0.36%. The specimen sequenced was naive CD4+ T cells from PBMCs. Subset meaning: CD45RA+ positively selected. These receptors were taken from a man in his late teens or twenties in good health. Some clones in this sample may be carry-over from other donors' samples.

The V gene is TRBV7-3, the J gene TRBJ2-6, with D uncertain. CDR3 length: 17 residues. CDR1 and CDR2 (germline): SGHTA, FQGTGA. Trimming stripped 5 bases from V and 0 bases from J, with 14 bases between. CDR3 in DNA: TGTGCCAGCAGCAAGGACCCGGTAATCTCTGGGGCCAACGTCCTGACTTTC. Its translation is CASSKDPVISGANVLTF.

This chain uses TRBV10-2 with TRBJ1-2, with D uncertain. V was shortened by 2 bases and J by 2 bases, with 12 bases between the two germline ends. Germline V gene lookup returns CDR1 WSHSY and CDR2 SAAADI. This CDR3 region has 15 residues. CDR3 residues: CASSELGLANYGYTF. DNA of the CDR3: TGCGCCAGCAGTGAGCTCGGACTAGCCAACTATGGCTACACCTTC.

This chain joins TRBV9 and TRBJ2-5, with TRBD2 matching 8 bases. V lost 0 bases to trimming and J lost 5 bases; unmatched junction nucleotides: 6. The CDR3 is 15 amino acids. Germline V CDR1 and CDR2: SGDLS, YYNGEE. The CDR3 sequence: CASSVAGGPFETQYF. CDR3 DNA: TGTGCCAGCAGCGTAGCGGGAGGGCCTTTCGAGACCCAGTACTTC.

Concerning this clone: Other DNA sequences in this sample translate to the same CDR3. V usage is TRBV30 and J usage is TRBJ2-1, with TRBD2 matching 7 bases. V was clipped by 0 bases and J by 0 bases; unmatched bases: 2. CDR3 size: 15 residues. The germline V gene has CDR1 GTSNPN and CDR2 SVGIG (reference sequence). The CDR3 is CAWSVRTSSYNEQFF. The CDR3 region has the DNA TGTGCCTGGAGTGTAAGGACTAGCTCCTACAATGAGCAGTTCTTC. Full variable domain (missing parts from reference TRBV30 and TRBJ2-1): SQTIHQWPATLVQPVGSPLSLECTVEGTSNPNLYWYRQAAGRGLQLLFYSVGIGQISSEVPQNLSASRPQDRQFILSSKKLLLSDSGFYLCAWSVRTSSYNEQFFGPGTRLTVL.

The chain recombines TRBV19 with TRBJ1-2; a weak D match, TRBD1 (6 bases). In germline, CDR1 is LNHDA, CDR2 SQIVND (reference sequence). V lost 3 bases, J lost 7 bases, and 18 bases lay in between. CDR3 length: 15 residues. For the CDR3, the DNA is TGTGCCAGTAGTATGTGGACAGAAAGGGCGCCTGGCTACACCTTC. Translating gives CASSMWTERAPGYTF.